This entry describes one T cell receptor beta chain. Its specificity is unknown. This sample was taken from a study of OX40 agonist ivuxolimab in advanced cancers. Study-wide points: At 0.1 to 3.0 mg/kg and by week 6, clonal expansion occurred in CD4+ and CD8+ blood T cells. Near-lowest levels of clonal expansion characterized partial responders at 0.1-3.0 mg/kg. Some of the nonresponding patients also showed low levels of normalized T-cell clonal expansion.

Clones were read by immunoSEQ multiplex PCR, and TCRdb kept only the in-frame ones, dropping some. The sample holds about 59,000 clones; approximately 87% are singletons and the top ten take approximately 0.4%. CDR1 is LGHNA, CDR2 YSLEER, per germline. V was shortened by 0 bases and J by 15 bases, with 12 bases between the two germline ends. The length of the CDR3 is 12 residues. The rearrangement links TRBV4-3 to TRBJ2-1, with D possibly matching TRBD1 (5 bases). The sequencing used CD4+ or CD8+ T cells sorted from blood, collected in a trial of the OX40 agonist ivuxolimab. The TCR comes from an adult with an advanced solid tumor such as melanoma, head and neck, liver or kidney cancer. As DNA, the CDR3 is TGCGCCAGCAGCCAAGACAGGGCCTTCTGGTTCTTC. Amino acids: CASSQDRAFWFF.